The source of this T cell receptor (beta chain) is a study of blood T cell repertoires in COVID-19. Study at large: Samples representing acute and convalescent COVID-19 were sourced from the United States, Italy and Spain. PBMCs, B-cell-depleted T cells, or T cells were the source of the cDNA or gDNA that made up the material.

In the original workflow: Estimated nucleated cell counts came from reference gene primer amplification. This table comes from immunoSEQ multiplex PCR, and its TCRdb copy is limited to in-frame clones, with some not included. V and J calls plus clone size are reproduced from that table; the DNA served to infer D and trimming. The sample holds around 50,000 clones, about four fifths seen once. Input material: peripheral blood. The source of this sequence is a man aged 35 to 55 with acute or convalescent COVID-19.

The CDR3, as DNA: TGTGCCAGCAGCTTGTTGACTAGCGGGGGGGCAGGGGAGCAGTTCTTC. It codes for CASSLLTSGGAGEQFF. J is TRBJ2-1 and V is TRBV7-6, with 14 positions matching TRBD2. The V gene end was trimmed by 3 bases and the J gene end by 10 bases; junction bases not matched to a gene: 8. The CDR3 length is 16 residues. Germline loops: CDR1 SGHVS, CDR2 FNYEAQ.